A selection of T cell receptor beta chains follows, all from one sample in a study of cytomegalovirus exposure and HLA in healthy donors. Sequencing was performed with immunoSEQ multiplex PCR; in TCRdb, only in-frame clones are kept and a portion is missing. The table records about 180,000 clones, roughly 77% of them present only once. The sequenced material came from PBMCs. These receptors were collected from a woman under 40 in good health and CMV-seronegative. Both conserved end residues are part of each CDR3. Each record gives: D gene, clone size, V gene, J gene, CDR3 protein, CDR3 DNA. The D gene is left open where the match is weak. Not all rows give a size; the values are once, few, many and, for expanded clones, a class.

D gene: .
clone size: .
V gene: TRBV4-1
J gene: TRBJ1-1
CDR3 protein: CASSQDSLFMNTEAFF
CDR3 DNA: TGCGCCAGCAGCCAGGACAGCCTCTTTATGAACACTGAAGCTTTCTTT

D gene: .
clone size: .
V gene: TRBV7-3
J gene: TRBJ2-1
CDR3 protein: CASSSNGWDNEQFF
CDR3 DNA: TGTGCCAGCAGCTCGAACGGGTGGGACAATGAGCAGTTCTTC

D gene: TRBD1
clone size: .
V gene: TRBV7-2
J gene: TRBJ1-5
CDR3 protein: CASRLQGQGAADQPQHF
CDR3 DNA: TGTGCCAGCAGACTACAGGGACAGGGGGCGGCGGATCAGCCCCAGCATTTT

D gene: TRBD2
clone size: few
V gene: TRBV5-1
J gene: TRBJ2-3
CDR3 protein: CASSHASGGADTQYF
CDR3 DNA: TGCGCCAGCAGCCACGCTAGCGGGGGAGCAGATACGCAGTATTTT

D gene: TRBD1
clone size: .
V gene: TRBV7-9
J gene: TRBJ1-4
CDR3 protein: CASSSGGLRSELFF
CDR3 DNA: TGTGCCAGCAGCTCAGGGGGTCTACGGTCAGAACTGTTTTTT

D gene: TRBD1
clone size: .
V gene: TRBV11-2
J gene: TRBJ2-7
CDR3 protein: CASSPTSGGSEQYF
CDR3 DNA: TGTGCCAGCAGCCCCACCTCAGGGGGAAGCGAGCAGTACTTC

D gene: TRBD2
clone size: .
V gene: TRBV6-5
J gene: TRBJ2-3
CDR3 protein: CASSNSGGALNTQYF
CDR3 DNA: TGTGCCAGCAGTAATAGCGGGGGGGCCCTAAATACGCAGTATTTT

D gene: .
clone size: .
V gene: TRBV7-2
J gene: TRBJ2-3
CDR3 protein: CASSPDTDTQYF
CDR3 DNA: TGTGCCAGCAGCCCAGACACAGATACGCAGTATTTT

D gene: TRBD1
clone size: .
V gene: TRBV9
J gene: TRBJ2-7
CDR3 protein: CASSDGTGERYF
CDR3 DNA: TGTGCCAGCAGTGATGGGACAGGAGAAAGGTACTTC

D gene: .
clone size: once
V gene: TRBV9
J gene: TRBJ1-1
CDR3 protein: CASSVGGGLVNTEAFF
CDR3 DNA: TGTGCCAGCAGCGTCGGCGGGGGCTTGGTGAACACTGAAGCTTTCTTT

D gene: .
clone size: .
V gene: TRBV4-3
J gene: TRBJ1-4
CDR3 protein: CASSQDGRGNEKLFF
CDR3 DNA: TGCGCCAGCAGCCAAGATGGCAGGGGAAATGAAAAACTGTTTTTT

D gene: .
clone size: .
V gene: TRBV4-3
J gene: TRBJ2-7
CDR3 protein: CASSQDRIPSYEQYF
CDR3 DNA: TGCGCCAGCAGCCAAGACAGGATCCCCTCCTACGAGCAGTACTTC

D gene: .
clone size: .
V gene: TRBV4-2
J gene: TRBJ2-5
CDR3 protein: CASSQTGPEQETQYF
CDR3 DNA: TGTGCCAGCAGCCAAACAGGGCCAGAACAAGAGACCCAGTACTTC

D gene: .
clone size: few
V gene: TRBV18
J gene: TRBJ2-7
CDR3 protein: CASSPPSSWFGSSYEQYF
CDR3 DNA: TGTGCCAGCTCACCACCCTCCTCTTGGTTTGGGAGCTCCTACGAGCAGTACTTC

D gene: TRBD2
clone size: .
V gene: TRBV7-2
J gene: TRBJ2-5
CDR3 protein: CASSLRRTSGGARETQYF
CDR3 DNA: TGTGCCAGCAGCTTAAGGAGGACTAGCGGGGGGGCCCGGGAGACCCAGTACTTC

D gene: TRBD1
clone size: .
V gene: TRBV7-7
J gene: TRBJ1-6
CDR3 protein: CASSLTLPQGADAYSNSPLHF
CDR3 DNA: TGTGCTAGCAGCTTAACTTTACCGCAGGGGGCCGACGCATACTCTAATTCACCCCTCCACTTT

D gene: TRBD1
clone size: few
V gene: TRBV5-1
J gene: TRBJ2-7
CDR3 protein: CASRNRGQGVHEQYF
CDR3 DNA: TGCGCCAGCCGAAACCGGGGACAGGGGGTCCACGAGCAGTACTTC